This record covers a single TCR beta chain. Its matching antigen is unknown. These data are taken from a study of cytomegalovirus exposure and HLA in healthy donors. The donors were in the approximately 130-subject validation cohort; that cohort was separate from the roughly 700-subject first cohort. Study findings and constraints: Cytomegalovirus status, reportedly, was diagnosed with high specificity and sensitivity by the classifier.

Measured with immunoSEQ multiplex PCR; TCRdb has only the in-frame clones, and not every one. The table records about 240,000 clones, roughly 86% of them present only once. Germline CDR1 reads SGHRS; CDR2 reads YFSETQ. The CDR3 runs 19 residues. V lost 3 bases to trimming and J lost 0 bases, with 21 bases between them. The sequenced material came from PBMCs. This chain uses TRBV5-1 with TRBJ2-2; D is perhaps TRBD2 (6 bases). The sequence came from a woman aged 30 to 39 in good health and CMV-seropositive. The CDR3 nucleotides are TGCGCCAGCAGCTACCTACGGGACTCCCAAGACTCGAACACCGGGGAGCTGTTTTTT. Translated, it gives CASSYLRDSQDSNTGELFF.